This T cell receptor (beta chain) was captured by sequencing in a study of T cells in Graves' hyperthyroidism and ophthalmopathy. The germline gives CDR1 SNHLY, CDR2 FYNNEI. V lost 5 bases to trimming and J lost 4 bases, with 17 bases between them. The CDR3 is 15 amino acids. The TCR beta CDR3 regions underwent amplification using RNA transcripts as the source. The HTBI primer set served for first-round RT-PCR of the TCR CDR3. TCRdb independently ran MiXCR on the multiplex PCR reads; one entry per CDR3 protein. The sample includes around 340,000 distinct CDR3 sequences, approximately 14% of them seen just once. The hyperthyroidism patients had all been newly diagnosed, and their disease duration was under 2 months. Their ages ranged from 18 to 65 years.

This chain links TRBV2 with TRBJ2-5; D remains ambiguous. The sequenced sample consisted of blood. This TCR came from a woman in her 30s with Graves' hyperthyroidism. The CDR3 loop reads CASSYDKGWGETQYF. The DNA of the CDR3 is TGTGCCAGCAGTTATGACAAAGGTTGGGGAGAGACCCAGTACTTC.